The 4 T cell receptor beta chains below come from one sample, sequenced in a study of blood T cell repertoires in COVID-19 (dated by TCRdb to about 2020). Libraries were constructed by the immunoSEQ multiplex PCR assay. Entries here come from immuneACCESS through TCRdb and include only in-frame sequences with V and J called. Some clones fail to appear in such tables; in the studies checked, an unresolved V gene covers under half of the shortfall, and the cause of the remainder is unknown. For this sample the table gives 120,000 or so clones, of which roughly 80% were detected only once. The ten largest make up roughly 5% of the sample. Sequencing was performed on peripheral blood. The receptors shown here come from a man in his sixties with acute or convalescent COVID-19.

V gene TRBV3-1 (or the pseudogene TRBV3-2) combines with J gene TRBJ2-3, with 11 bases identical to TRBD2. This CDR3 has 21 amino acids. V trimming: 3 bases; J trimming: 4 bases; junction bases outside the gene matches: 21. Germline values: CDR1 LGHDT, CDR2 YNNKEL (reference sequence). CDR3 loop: CASSQGLGLVVTSGSPDTQYF. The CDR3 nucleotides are TGTGCCAGCAGCCAGGGCCTCGGGTTGGTGGTAACTAGCGGGAGTCCAGATACGCAGTATTTT.

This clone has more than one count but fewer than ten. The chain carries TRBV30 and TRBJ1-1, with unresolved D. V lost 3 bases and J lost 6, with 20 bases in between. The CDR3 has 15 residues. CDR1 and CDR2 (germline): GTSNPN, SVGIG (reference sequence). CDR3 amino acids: CAWRKGRGVYAEAFF. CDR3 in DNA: TGTGCCTGGAGGAAAGGTCGGGGAGTTTACGCTGAAGCTTTCTTT.

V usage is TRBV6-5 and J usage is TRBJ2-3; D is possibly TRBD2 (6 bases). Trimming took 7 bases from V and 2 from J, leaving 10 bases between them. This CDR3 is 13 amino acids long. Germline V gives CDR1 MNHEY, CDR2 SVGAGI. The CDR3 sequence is CASTRDSTDTQYF. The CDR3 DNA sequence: TGTGCCAGCACCCGGGACTCCACAGATACGCAGTATTTT.

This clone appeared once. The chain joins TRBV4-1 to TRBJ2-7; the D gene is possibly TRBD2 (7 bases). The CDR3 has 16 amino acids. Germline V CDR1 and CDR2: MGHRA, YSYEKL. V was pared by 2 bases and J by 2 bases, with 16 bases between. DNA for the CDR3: TGCGCCAGCAGCCAAAAGGGGGGGACAATCCCCTACGAGCAGTACTTC. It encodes CASSQKGGTIPYEQYF.